The clone carrying this TCR beta chain is large by frequency. Its antigen is unknown. Amplification used 60 Vbeta primers and 13 Jbeta primers. Only in-frame clones appear in the TCRdb table, and some are missing; sequencing was by immunoSEQ multiplex PCR. The listing contains tens of thousands of clones. This specimen comes from a study of cytomegalovirus exposure and HLA in healthy donors. Overall study: For the approximately 410 genotyped donors, approximately 82% fell within the Caucasian-associated ancestry cluster.

Study-level results: Generally TCR sequences proved uncommon, though certain public TCRs appeared in numerous donors.

The CDR3 spans 15 residues. The V gene end was trimmed by 8 bases and the J gene end by 10 bases; junction bases not matched to a gene: 14. The germline V gene has CDR1 ENHRY and CDR2 SYGVKD. V and J are TRBV10-3 and TRBJ1-6; 7 bases line up with TRBD1. This TCR was sampled from a woman aged 55-69 years in good health and CMV-seropositive. The sample consisted of PBMCs. DNA for the CDR3: TGTGCCATCTCTCAGGGGGATGCGGGGCAATCACCCCTCCACTTT. Translated: CAISQGDAGQSPLHF.